Included here is one T cell receptor beta chain sequence, with context. The entry originates in a study of blood T cell repertoires in COVID-19. As for the study in general: The samples span acute and convalescent COVID-19 from the United States, Italy and Spain. PBMCs, B-cell-depleted T cells, or T cells provided the cDNA or gDNA that made up the material.

Trimming took 6 bases from V and 0 from J; bases not matched to a gene: 6. The germline V gene encodes CDR1 LNHDA and CDR2 SQIVND (reference sequence). CDR3 length: 17 residues. Per the original methods: It was from reference gene primer amplification that nucleated cell counts were estimated. Measured with immunoSEQ multiplex PCR; TCRdb has only the in-frame clones, and not every one. The V and J calls and clone size are taken from that table; D and trimming were inferred from the DNA. The repertoire holds 150,000 or so clones, 80% to 85% seen once, with 2.9% in the top ten. This receptor was identified in a woman aged 60-70 years with acute or convalescent COVID-19. Source material: peripheral blood. V and J are TRBV19 and TRBJ1-4; 11 positions match TRBD1. The CDR3: CASRTGTGGSTNEKLFF. In DNA, the CDR3 is TGTGCCAGTAGGACTGGGACAGGGGGTTCAACTAATGAAAAACTGTTTTTT.